This TCR beta chain was found in a study of blood T cell repertoires in COVID-19. Sequencing used immunoSEQ multiplex PCR; TCRdb keeps in-frame clones, though not all of them. The repertoire has roughly 120,000 clones, roughly 82% of them found once; the top ten carry approximately 5%. Germline V gives CDR1 SGHAT, CDR2 FQNNGV. CDR3 length equals 17 residues. The J segment lost 2 bases and the V segment lost 5 bases, leaving 12 bases of the junction unmatched. The chain joins TRBV11-2 to TRBJ1-3; TRBD1 aligns across 7 bases. The sample taken for sequencing was peripheral blood. This TCR derives from a human donor in a cohort sampled during active COVID-19. In DNA, the CDR3 is TGTGCCAGCAGCCCCACCGGCGGGACAGACCCTGGAAACACCATATATTTT. This codes for CASSPTGGTDPGNTIYF.